This T cell receptor beta chain was identified during a study of beta chain features in type 1 diabetes. Germline CDR1 MNHEY, CDR2 SMNVEV (reference sequence). V lost 4 bases and J lost 1, with 14 bases in between. The CDR3 has 16 residues. The isolated RNA, all of it, was reverse transcribed, so expressed TCRB transcripts were what got sequenced. Libraries were prepared by immunoSEQ multiplex PCR; TCRdb keeps only in-frame clonotypes and omits some of them. This sample carries under 900,000 clones, about a sixth of them seen once, and the ten largest clones take 0.02% to 0.025%. This sequence was found in a woman aged 18-29 years in good health. Material: naive CD4+ T cells from blood. The chain employs TRBV27 and TRBJ2-4, with D unresolved. The DNA of the CDR3 is TGTGCCAGCAGTTATACCGGTGGGTTGGCCAAAAACATTCAGTACTTC. The encoded protein is CASSYTGGLAKNIQYF.